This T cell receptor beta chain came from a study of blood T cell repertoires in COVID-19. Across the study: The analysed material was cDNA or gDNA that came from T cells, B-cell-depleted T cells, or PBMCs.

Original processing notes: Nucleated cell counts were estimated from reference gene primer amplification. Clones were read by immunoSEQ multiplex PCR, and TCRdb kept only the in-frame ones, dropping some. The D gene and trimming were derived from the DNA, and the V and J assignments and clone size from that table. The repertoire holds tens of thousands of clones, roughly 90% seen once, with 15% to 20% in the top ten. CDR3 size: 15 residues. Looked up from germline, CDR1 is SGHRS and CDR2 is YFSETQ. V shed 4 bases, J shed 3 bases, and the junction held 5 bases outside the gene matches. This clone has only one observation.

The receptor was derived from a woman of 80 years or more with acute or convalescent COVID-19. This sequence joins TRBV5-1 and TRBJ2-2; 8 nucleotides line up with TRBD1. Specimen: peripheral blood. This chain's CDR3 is CASSPGGADTGELFF. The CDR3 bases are TGCGCCAGCAGCCCAGGGGGCGCCGACACCGGGGAGCTGTTTTTT.